This entry features one T cell receptor beta chain sequence. The sample comes from a study of T-cell memory formation after mild COVID-19. CDR1 and CDR2 from the germline V gene are SGHTA and FQGNSA. V lost 4 bases to trimming and J lost 5 bases; unmatched junction nucleotides: 8. The CDR3 is made up of 15 amino acids. TCRdb re-derived calls from the 5' RACE reads in MiXCR, one entry per CDR3 protein. Here the sample spans 200,000 to 250,000 distinct CDR3 sequences, 10% to 13% being singletons. The chain links TRBV7-2 to TRBJ1-2; 9 bases align to TRBD1. Material: PBMCs or a T cell subset sorted from them (not recorded which). The clonotype comes from a man aged 18 to 29 who had mild COVID-19 (a few samples of this study predate the infection). Cell type and time point are not known. DNA for the CDR3: TGTGCCAGCAGCTCAGACCGGGACAGGGTGTATGGCTACACCTTC. This sequence encodes CASSSDRDRVYGYTF.